These 20 T cell receptor beta chains share one sample of origin, sequenced in a study of blood T cell repertoires in COVID-19. Libraries were prepared by immunoSEQ multiplex PCR; TCRdb keeps only in-frame clonotypes and omits some of them. The data hold under 450,000 clones, with 87% observed a single time. Sequencing was carried out using PBMCs or T cells enriched from blood (not recorded which). The receptors were gathered from a woman aged 30 to 39 who had recovered from COVID-19.

This clone was recorded once. No DNA is shown, since the ends of the CDR3 on it are uncertain; the CDR3 is the one TCRdb lists. The chain recombines TRBV1 with TRBJ2-3; TRBD2 is the table's D call and was not checked against the DNA. TRBV1 is assigned pseudogene status. The CDR3 is made up of 15 amino acids, end residues included. The CDR3 loop is CTSSQWAGGTDTQYF.

The chain links TRBV27 to TRBJ1-1; perhaps TRBD1 as D (6 bases). Germline V gene data show CDR1 as MNHEY and CDR2 as SMNVEV (reference sequence). The V end was cut by 3 bases, the J end by 5 bases, with 10 bases between. This CDR3 is 13 amino acids long. For the CDR3, the DNA is TGTGCCAGCAGTTTTGCAGGGGCGACTGAAGCTTTCTTT. Translated, it gives CASSFAGATEAFF.

CDR3 loop: CASSEALTEHEQYF. The CDR3 coding sequence is TGTGCCAGCAGTGAAGCTCTGACTGAACACGAGCAGTACTTC. The chain links TRBV2 to TRBJ2-7; D gene uncertain. V was shortened by 0 bases and J by 5 bases, with 11 bases between the two germline ends. The CDR3 spans 14 residues. CDR1 SNHLY and CDR2 FYNNEI come from the germline V gene.

This chain links TRBV4-2 with TRBJ2-1, with a possible D match to TRBD2 (5 bases). V was pared by 0 bases and J by 5 bases, with 11 bases between. The CDR3 consists of 15 residues. The germline V gene encodes CDR1 LGHNA and CDR2 YNFKEQ. The CDR3 region has the DNA TGTGCCAGCAGCCAAGATCAGGACTTCAACAATGAGCAGTTCTTC. This gives the protein CASSQDQDFNNEQFF.

This clone was found a few times. V and J are TRBV20-1 and TRBJ2-7; D remains ambiguous. The V and J ends lost 3 bases and 1 base respectively, with 7 bases between them. CDR3 size: 12 residues. Germline V CDR1 and CDR2: DFQATT, SNEGSKA (reference sequence). The CDR3 sequence is CSASVKSYEQYF. The CDR3 DNA reads as TGCAGTGCTAGTGTTAAATCCTACGAGCAGTACTTC.

This clone appeared a single time. Different DNA sequences within this sample yield the same CDR3. The J gene is TRBJ1-1, the V gene TRBV5-1, with unresolved D. CDR1 SGHRS and CDR2 YFSETQ come from the germline V gene. The CDR3 extends over 14 amino acids. Deletions cut 0 bases from V and 1 base from J, with 7 bases between. The CDR3 reads CASSLAPGNTEAFF. The CDR3 nucleotides are TGCGCCAGCAGCTTGGCCCCGGGGAACACTGAAGCTTTCTTT.

The chain couples TRBV28 to TRBJ1-5; 9 nucleotides align to TRBD1. The V and J ends lost 3 bases and 2 bases, in that order; junction bases with no gene match: 2. The CDR3 contains 15 residues. From germline, CDR1 is MDHEN and CDR2 SYDVKM. The CDR3 here is CASSLWTGGNQPQHF. The CDR3 DNA reads as TGTGCCAGCAGTTTGTGGACAGGGGGCAATCAGCCCCAGCATTTT.

This clone appeared a single time. The V call is TRBV19, the J call TRBJ2-2, with TRBD1 matching over 12 bases. From germline, CDR1 is LNHDA and CDR2 SQIVND (reference sequence). Trimming took 7 bases from V and 8 from J; bases not matched to a gene: 2. The length of the CDR3 is 13 residues. CDR3 protein: CASTGQGAGELFF. The CDR3, as DNA: TGTGCCAGTACGGGACAGGGGGCAGGGGAGCTGTTTTTT.

The sample holds one count of this clone. V and J are TRBV11-2 and TRBJ2-3, with TRBD2 matching 13 bases. The CDR3 length is 16 residues. Trimming cost V 6 bases and J 7 bases; bases outside gene matches: 10. Germline CDR1 reads SGHAT; CDR2 reads FQNNGV. The CDR3 region has the DNA TGTGCCAGCAGACCGAACGGACTAGCGGGAGTGTATACGCAGTATTTT. Translating it yields CASRPNGLAGVYTQYF.

This sequence joins TRBV9 and TRBJ2-2; maybe TRBD1 (8 bases). The CDR3 extends over 16 amino acids. Trimming cost V 3 bases and J 5 bases, with 17 bases left between them. Looked up from germline, CDR1 is SGDLS and CDR2 is YYNGEE. CDR3 nucleotides: TGTGCCAGCAGCGCCGGGGGGACAGGTAGGACCGGGGAGCTGTTTTTT. Protein product: CASSAGGTGRTGELFF.

The CDR3 nucleotides read TGTGCCAGCAGCTCTACAGGGGGCAGGGCCGGGGAGCTGTTTTTT. It specifies CASSSTGGRAGELFF. The rearrangement links TRBV7-3 to TRBJ2-2, with 9 positions matching TRBD1. Germline lookup yields CDR1 SGHTA and CDR2 FQGTGA. V gave up 4 bases and J gave up 6 bases; unmatched junction bases: 6. The CDR3 length is 15 residues.

The rearrangement links TRBV5-1 to TRBJ2-1; 7 nucleotides align to TRBD1. In germline, CDR1 is SGHRS, CDR2 YFSETQ. The CDR3 is 16 residues long. V shed 6 bases, J shed 0 bases, and the junction held 9 bases outside the gene matches. The CDR3 coding sequence is TGCGCCAGCAACCCGGGACAGCCGAGCTCCTACAATGAGCAGTTCTTC. It is translated as CASNPGQPSSYNEQFF.

This clone was counted a few times. The gene calls are TRBV6-5 and TRBJ2-5, with 9 nucleotides matching TRBD2. Germline CDR1 reads MNHEY; CDR2 reads SVGAGI. The V and J ends lost 6 bases and 5 bases, in that order; junction bases with no gene match: 7. The CDR3 covers 14 residues. The chain's CDR3 is CASRALAGQETQYF. CDR3 DNA: TGTGCCAGCAGGGCACTAGCGGGTCAGGAGACCCAGTACTTC.

The V call is TRBV14, the J call TRBJ1-1; 7 nucleotides line up with TRBD1. Trimming took 2 bases from V and 7 from J; bases not matched to a gene: 4. The CDR3 is 13 residues long. Germline-derived CDR1 and CDR2 are SGHDN and FVKESK. The DNA of the CDR3 is TGTGCCAGCAGCCAACAGAACAGGGGTGAAGCTTTCTTT. Its translation is CASSQQNRGEAFF.

The V call is TRBV7-2, the J call TRBJ1-6, with TRBD1 matching 9 bases. The V and J ends lost 5 bases and 3 bases, in that order; junction bases with no gene match: 8. Germline CDR1 SGHTA, CDR2 FQGNSA. The CDR3 is 17 residues long. The CDR3, as DNA: TGTGCCAGCAGCGCCTCACAGGGGGCTGACTATAATTCACCCCTCCACTTT. This encodes CASSASQGADYNSPLHF.

The V call is TRBV27, the J call TRBJ2-6, with D perhaps TRBD1 (6 bases). With 2 bases removed from V and 0 bases from J, the gap between germline ends came to 14 bases. The CDR3 covers 18 residues. Germline lookup yields CDR1 MNHEY and CDR2 SMNVEV (reference sequence). As DNA, the CDR3 is TGTGCCAGCAGTTTACGTCAAGGGGGAATCTCTGGGGCCAACGTCCTGACTTTC. This codes for CASSLRQGGISGANVLTF.

This chain uses TRBV9 with TRBJ1-2; TRBD1 aligns across 10 bases. CDR3 length: 14 amino acids. Germline CDR1 reads SGDLS; CDR2 reads YYNGEE. The V segment lost 3 bases and the J segment 4 bases; nucleotides outside the gene matches: 3. The CDR3 loop reads CASSETGGVYGYTF. Here the CDR3 DNA reads TGTGCCAGCAGCGAGACAGGGGGCGTCTATGGCTACACCTTC.

The chain combines TRBV19 with TRBJ2-4; 11 bases match TRBD1. V was pared by 6 bases and J by 8 bases, with 9 bases of the junction left unmatched. The CDR3 spans 15 residues. CDR1 and CDR2 (germline): LNHDA, SQIVND (reference sequence). CDR3 loop: CASSFGAGQGDIQYF. The CDR3 region has the DNA TGTGCCAGTAGCTTTGGGGCGGGACAGGGGGACATTCAGTACTTC.

V gene TRBV6-5 combines with J gene TRBJ1-2; no firm D call. The CDR3 spans 15 residues. The germline V and J ends were trimmed by 4 bases and 2 bases, with 14 bases remaining between them. CDR1 and CDR2 (germline): MNHEY, SVGAGI. The chain's CDR3 is CASSSPMAANYGYTF. CDR3 sequence (DNA): TGTGCCAGCAGTTCCCCGATGGCAGCGAACTATGGCTACACCTTC.

This chain uses TRBV28 with TRBJ2-2, with a weak D call TRBD1 (5 bases). The CDR3 loop spans 16 amino acids. Germline V gene data show CDR1 as MDHEN and CDR2 as SYDVKM. Trimming removed 5 bases from V and 3 bases from J, with 16 bases in between. CDR3 loop: CASSPIDAGYTGELFF. As DNA, the CDR3 is TGTGCCAGCAGTCCCATCGACGCAGGGTACACCGGGGAGCTGTTTTTT.